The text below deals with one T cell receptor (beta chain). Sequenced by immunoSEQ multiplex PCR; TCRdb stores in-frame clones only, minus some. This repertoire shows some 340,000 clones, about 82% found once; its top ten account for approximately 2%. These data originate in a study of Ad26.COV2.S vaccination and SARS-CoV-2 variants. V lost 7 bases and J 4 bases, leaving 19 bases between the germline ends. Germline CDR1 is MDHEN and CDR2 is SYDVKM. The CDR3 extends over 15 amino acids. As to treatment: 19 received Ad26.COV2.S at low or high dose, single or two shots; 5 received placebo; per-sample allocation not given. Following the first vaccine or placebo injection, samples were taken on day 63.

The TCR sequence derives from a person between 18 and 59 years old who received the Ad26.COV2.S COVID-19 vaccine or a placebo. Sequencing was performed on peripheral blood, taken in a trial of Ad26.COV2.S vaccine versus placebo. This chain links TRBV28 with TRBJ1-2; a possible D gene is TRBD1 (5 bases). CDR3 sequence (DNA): TGTGCCAGCACTCTGGGTGGGGGACGTTTCTATGGCTACACCTTC. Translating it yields CASTLGGGRFYGYTF.